Below, 19 T cell receptor beta chains from the same sample are listed, as sequenced in a study of OX40 agonist ivuxolimab in advanced cancers. TCRdb keeps only in-frame clones here, not all; method: immunoSEQ multiplex PCR. The table has some 70,000 clones, 80% to 90% seen once. The input for sequencing was CD4+ or CD8+ T cells sorted from blood, taken in a trial of the OX40 agonist ivuxolimab. The source is an adult with an advanced solid tumor such as melanoma, head and neck, liver or kidney cancer.

V usage is TRBV6-1 and J usage is TRBJ1-5; a possible D gene is TRBD1 (5 bases). Germline V CDR1 and CDR2: MNHNS, SASEGT. The ends were cut back, 0 bases at V and 7 bases at J, with 13 bases in the middle. This CDR3 has 15 residues. The CDR3, as DNA: TGTGCCAGCAGTGAAGCTGGGCAGGGCGGCCAGCCCCAGCATTTT. It codes for CASSEAGQGGQPQHF.

The V gene is TRBV30, the J gene TRBJ1-5; D gene unclear. Trimming removed 0 bases at V and 3 bases at J, with 6 bases between. The germline V gene has CDR1 GTSNPN and CDR2 SVGIG (reference sequence). The CDR3 totals 13 residues. The CDR3 DNA reads TGTGCCTGGAGTGTAGGGCCCAATCAGCCCCAGCATTTT. It specifies CAWSVGPNQPQHF. Full variable domain (missing parts from reference TRBV30 and TRBJ1-5): SQTIHQWPATLVQPVGSPLSLECTVEGTSNPNLYWYRQAAGRGLQLLFYSVGIGQISSEVPQNLSASRPQDRQFILSSKKLLLSDSGFYLCAWSVGPNQPQHFGDGTRLSIL.

The J gene is TRBJ2-6, the V gene TRBV7-9, with 8 nucleotides matching TRBD2. CDR3 length: 18 amino acids. The V gene end was trimmed by 1 base and the J gene end by 0 bases; junction bases not matched to a gene: 5. From germline, CDR1 is SEHNR and CDR2 FQNEAQ (reference sequence). The CDR3 is CASSLVIAGISGANVLTF. CDR3 nucleotide sequence: TGTGCCAGCAGCTTAGTAATAGCGGGGATCTCTGGGGCCAACGTCCTGACTTTC.

The chain carries TRBV6-1 and TRBJ2-1; the D call may be TRBD1 or TRBD2 (5 bases each). The V end was cut by 8 bases, the J end by 1 base, with 12 bases between. Germline assignment: CDR1 MNHNS and CDR2 SASEGT. The CDR3 length is 14 residues. In DNA, the CDR3 is TGTGCCAGCCACCACAGGACTTCCTACAATGAGCAGTTCTTC. Amino acids: CASHHRTSYNEQFF.

This chain connects TRBV2 to TRBJ2-1; D possibly corresponds to TRBD1 (5 bases). Germline V gives CDR1 SNHLY, CDR2 FYNNEI. This CDR3 contains 13 residues. Between the trimmed V and J ends, which lost 8 bases and 8 bases, there was a span of 16 bases. CDR3 nucleotide sequence: TGTGCCAGCCAGGGCAGGGCTATAGATGAGCAGTTCTTC. Translation: CASQGRAIDEQFF.

This clone was seen only once. The J gene is TRBJ2-1, the V gene TRBV2; 11 bases align to TRBD2. The CDR3 contains 16 residues. Germline V gene lookup returns CDR1 SNHLY and CDR2 FYNNEI. Trimming cost V 5 bases and J 0 bases; bases outside gene matches: 3. The DNA for the CDR3 is TGTGCCAGCAGTCGGCTAGCGGGAGGCTCCTACAATGAGCAGTTCTTC. Translation gives CASSRLAGGSYNEQFF.

J is TRBJ1-6 and V is TRBV7-9; D is uncertain. Germline CDR1 and CDR2: SEHNR and FQNEAQ (reference sequence). Trimming stripped 1 base from V and 5 bases from J, with 6 bases between. The CDR3 contains 14 residues. The CDR3 DNA sequence: TGTGCCAGCAGCTTAGGGTGGGATAATTCACCCCTCCACTTT. Translation: CASSLGWDNSPLHF.

This clone was recorded only once. The chain carries TRBV28 and TRBJ2-3, with D hard to call. Per germline, CDR1 MDHEN and CDR2 SYDVKM. V was trimmed by 3 bases and J by 2 bases, leaving 12 bases between them. This CDR3 has 15 residues. CDR3 loop: CASSFGVAVTDTQYF. The CDR3 region has the DNA TGTGCCAGCAGTTTCGGAGTAGCCGTCACAGATACGCAGTATTTT. Filled out from reference TRBV28 and TRBJ2-3, the complete variable domain reads DVKVTQSSRYLVKRTGEKVFLECVQDMDHENMFWYRQDPGLGLRLIYFSYDVKMKEKGDIPEGYSVSREKKERFSLILESASTNQTSMYLCASSFGVAVTDTQYFGPGTRLTVL.

The V call is TRBV5-1, the J call TRBJ2-7, with 8 bases identical to TRBD1. This CDR3 is built from 15 residues. V was clipped by 4 bases and J by 3 bases; unmatched bases: 9. Per germline, CDR1 SGHRS and CDR2 YFSETQ. CDR3: CASSQTRTGLYEQYF. The CDR3 region has the DNA TGCGCCAGCAGCCAAACGCGGACAGGGCTCTACGAGCAGTACTTC.

V is TRBV10-1 and J is TRBJ2-3; 9 bases line up with TRBD1. Trimming took 4 bases from V and 0 from J; bases not matched to a gene: 11. The CDR3 is 18 residues long. Per the germline V gene, CDR1 is WNHNN and CDR2 is SYGVQD (reference sequence). The CDR3 here is CASSGDRDRAASTDTQYF. CDR3 DNA: TGCGCCAGCAGTGGGGACCGGGACAGGGCAGCTAGCACAGATACGCAGTATTTT.

The V gene is TRBV5-1, the J gene TRBJ1-4, with D tentatively TRBD1 (5 bases). The germline CDR1 and CDR2 sequences are SGHRS and YFSETQ. The V and J ends lost 3 bases and 0 bases respectively, with 9 bases between them. The CDR3 length is 15 residues. The CDR3 here is CASSSGIATNEKLFF. CDR3 bases: TGCGCCAGCAGCTCAGGGATCGCAACTAATGAAAAACTGTTTTTT.

The chain combines TRBV19 with TRBJ2-5, with D hard to call. Germline lookup yields CDR1 LNHDA and CDR2 SQIVND (reference sequence). This CDR3 is 14 amino acids long. V was pared by 6 bases and J by 1 base, with 12 bases between. CDR3 nucleotide sequence: TGTGCCAGTAGATCAATTAGGGCCCAAGAGACCCAGTACTTC. This encodes CASRSIRAQETQYF.

The CDR3, as DNA: TGTGCCAGCAGCCAAGATGGGAGAGCTTTCTTT. Its protein is CASSQDGRAFF. V is TRBV14 and J is TRBJ1-1, with D unresolved. The germline V and J ends were trimmed by 0 bases and 10 bases, with 6 bases remaining between them. Germline-derived CDR1 and CDR2 are SGHDN and FVKESK. The CDR3 contains 11 residues.

This chain links TRBV18 with TRBJ1-4; the D gene is possibly TRBD1 (5 bases). CDR3 length equals 14 residues. CDR1 is KGHSH and CDR2 is LQKENI in the germline V gene. Trimming cost V 3 bases and J 13 bases, with 18 bases left between them. The CDR3 DNA is TGTGCCAGCTCACCGGGTTTACAGGAGGTTTTACTGTTTTTT. Residues: CASSPGLQEVLLFF.

The rearrangement joins TRBV6-5 to TRBJ2-5; no reliable D call. V was cut by 0 bases and J by 3 bases, with 11 bases left in between. CDR1 is MNHEY and CDR2 is SVGAGI in the germline V gene. CDR3 length: 15 amino acids. The chain's CDR3 is CASSYSESIEETQYF. The CDR3 DNA reads TGTGCCAGCAGTTACTCGGAGTCGATCGAAGAGACCCAGTACTTC.

The chain combines TRBV2 with TRBJ2-3; 13 bases agree with TRBD2. The germline CDR1 and CDR2 sequences are SNHLY and FYNNEI. V lost 5 bases and J lost 4; bases outside the gene matches: 3. This CDR3 contains 15 residues. CDR3 DNA sequence: TGTGCCAGCAGTCCAGGACTAGCGGGGGCAGATACGCAGTATTTT. Translated: CASSPGLAGADTQYF. The whole variable domain, remainder taken from reference TRBV2 and TRBJ2-3, is EPEVTQTPSHQVTQMGQEVILRCVPISNHLYFYWYRQILGQKVEFLVSFYNNEISEKSEIFDDQFSVERPDGSNFTLKIRSTKLEDSAMYFCASSPGLAGADTQYFGPGTRLTVL.

This chain uses TRBV6-4 with TRBJ2-6; possible D gene TRBD1, 6 bases. V gave up 11 bases and J gave up 3 bases, with 17 bases separating them. Germline assignment: CDR1 MRHNA and CDR2 SNTAGT. This CDR3 region has 15 residues. The CDR3 nucleotides are TGTGCCCTCAGGGGCCGCTTGCTTGGGGCCAACGTCCTGACTTTC. It codes for CALRGRLLGANVLTF.

The rearrangement joins TRBV6-1 to TRBJ1-5, with D tentatively TRBD1 (6 bases). The germline V gene encodes CDR1 MNHNS and CDR2 SASEGT. The length of the CDR3 is 14 residues. Trimming cost V 5 bases and J 4 bases, with 12 bases left between them. This chain's CDR3 is CASSWGLGNQPQHF. The CDR3 DNA is TGTGCCAGCAGTTGGGGGCTGGGTAATCAGCCCCAGCATTTT.

This chain joins TRBV9 and TRBJ1-2, with 7 bases that match TRBD1. This CDR3 region has 13 residues. Germline assignment: CDR1 SGDLS and CDR2 YYNGEE. Trimming at V came to 2 bases and at J to 6 bases, leaving 4 bases not matched to a gene. The CDR3 loop reads CASSVRQGDGYTF. The CDR3 nucleotides are TGTGCCAGCAGCGTGAGGCAGGGGGATGGCTACACCTTC.